This T cell receptor (beta chain) was captured in a study of blood T cell repertoires in COVID-19. Turning to the study itself: Acute-phase and convalescent COVID-19 samples originated in the United States, Italy and Spain.

Clones were read by immunoSEQ multiplex PCR, and TCRdb kept only the in-frame ones, dropping some. Of about 160,000 clones in the sample, 85% were seen once. Germline assignment: CDR1 SGHNT and CDR2 YENEEA. This CDR3 contains 14 residues. V was pared by 6 bases and J by 3 bases, with 6 bases of the junction left unmatched. Sequencing was done on a sample of peripheral blood. This chain connects TRBV11-3 to TRBJ2-3; the match to TRBD1 covers 7 bases. The TCR was taken from a human donor with acute or convalescent COVID-19. The donor label of this sample is uncertain. The CDR3: CASSPGGRTDTQYF. In DNA form, the CDR3 reads TGTGCCAGCAGTCCAGGGGGTCGGACAGATACGCAGTATTTT.